The clone carrying this T cell receptor beta chain occurred a few times. What it binds is not known. This CDR3 region has 14 residues. Germline CDR1 is SGHDT and CDR2 is YYEEEE. Trimming removed 3 bases from V and 2 bases from J, with 10 bases in between. The record originates from a study of graft-versus-host responses after intestinal transplantation. Libraries were prepared by immunoSEQ multiplex PCR; TCRdb keeps only in-frame clonotypes and omits some of them. This sample has approximately 85,000 clones, with around 93% found just once. The chain couples TRBV5-6 to TRBJ2-3; no clear D. The specimen was unstimulated CD8+ T cells sorted from spleen or lymph node cells, collected before transplant. The TCR originated in a human donor who was the organ donor for an intestinal transplant. This CDR3 reads CASSYGLLTDTQYF. CDR3 coding DNA: TGTGCCAGCAGCTATGGGCTTCTCACAGATACGCAGTATTTT.